The present TCR beta chain was sequenced within a study of cytomegalovirus exposure and HLA in healthy donors. Overall study findings and caveats: The authors assumed roughly uniform sequencing depth across donors for presence/absence analyses. Later examination showed HLA-associated TCR beta chains had greater clonal expansion than equally common others.

The PCR used 60 Vbeta and 13 Jbeta primers. Clones were read by immunoSEQ multiplex PCR, and TCRdb kept only the in-frame ones, dropping some. The table lists approximately 140,000 clones, 70% to 80% of them singletons. The junction had 16 bases not matched to a gene; V was cut back by 6 bases and J by 0 bases. The CDR3 is 18 residues long. CDR1 is MDHEN, CDR2 SYDVKM, per germline. Points on this clone: Its antigen is unidentified.

The sequence was collected from a human donor in good health. The V call is TRBV28, the J call TRBJ1-1; TRBD1 agrees at 7 bases. The sample comprised PBMCs. As DNA, the CDR3 is TGTGCCAGCAGCCCACTAGAGAGGGGGCGCCGTATGAACACTGAAGCTTTCTTT. Protein sequence: CASSPLERGRRMNTEAFF.